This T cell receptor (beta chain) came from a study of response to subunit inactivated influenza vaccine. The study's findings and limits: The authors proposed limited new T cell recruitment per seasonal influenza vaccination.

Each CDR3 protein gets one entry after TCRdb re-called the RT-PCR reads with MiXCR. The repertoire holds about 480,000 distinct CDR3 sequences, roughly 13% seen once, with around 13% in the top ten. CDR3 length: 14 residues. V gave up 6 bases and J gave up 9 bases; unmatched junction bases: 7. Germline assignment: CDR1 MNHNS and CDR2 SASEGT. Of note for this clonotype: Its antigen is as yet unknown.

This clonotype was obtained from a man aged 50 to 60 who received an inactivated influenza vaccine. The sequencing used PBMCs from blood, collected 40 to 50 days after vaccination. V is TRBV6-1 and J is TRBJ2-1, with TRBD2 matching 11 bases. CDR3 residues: CASSSGLADVEQFF. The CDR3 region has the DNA TGTGCCAGCAGCTCGGGACTAGCGGACGTTGAGCAGTTCTTC.